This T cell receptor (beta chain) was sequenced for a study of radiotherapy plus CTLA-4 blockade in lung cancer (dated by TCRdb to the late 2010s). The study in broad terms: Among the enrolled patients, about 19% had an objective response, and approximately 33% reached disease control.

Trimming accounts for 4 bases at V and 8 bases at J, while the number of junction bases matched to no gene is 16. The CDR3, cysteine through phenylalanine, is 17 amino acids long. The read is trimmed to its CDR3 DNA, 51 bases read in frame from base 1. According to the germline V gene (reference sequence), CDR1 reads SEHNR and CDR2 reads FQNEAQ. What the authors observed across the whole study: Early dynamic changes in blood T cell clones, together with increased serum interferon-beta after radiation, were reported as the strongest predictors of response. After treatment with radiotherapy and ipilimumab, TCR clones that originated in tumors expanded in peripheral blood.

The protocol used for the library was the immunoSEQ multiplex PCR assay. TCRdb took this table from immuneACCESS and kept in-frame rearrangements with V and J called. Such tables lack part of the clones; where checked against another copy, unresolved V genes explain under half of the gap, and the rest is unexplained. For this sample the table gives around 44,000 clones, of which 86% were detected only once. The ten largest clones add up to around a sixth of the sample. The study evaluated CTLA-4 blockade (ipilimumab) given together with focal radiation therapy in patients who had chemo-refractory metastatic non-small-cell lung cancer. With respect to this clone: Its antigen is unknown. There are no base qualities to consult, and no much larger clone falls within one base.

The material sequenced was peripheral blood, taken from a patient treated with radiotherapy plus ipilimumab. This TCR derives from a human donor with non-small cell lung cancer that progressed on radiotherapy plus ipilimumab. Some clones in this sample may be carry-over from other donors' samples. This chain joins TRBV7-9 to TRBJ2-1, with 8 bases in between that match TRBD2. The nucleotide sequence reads TGTGCCAGCAGCTCCAAAGGGGCGGGAGGATTCGGATATGAGCAGTTCTTC. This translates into CASSSKGAGGFGYEQFF.